The T cell receptor (beta chain) under discussion was sequenced for a study of T-cell memory formation after mild COVID-19. Findings and limits, study-wide: For second-wave clones that peaked at day 37, SARS-CoV-2 specificity went unverified.

V lost 5 bases and J 4 bases, leaving 13 bases between the germline ends. Germline assignment: CDR1 WNHNN and CDR2 SYGVQD (reference sequence). The CDR3 has 14 amino acids. TCRdb used MiXCR to reprocess the 5' RACE reads, holding one entry per CDR3 protein. The repertoire holds more than 150,000 distinct CDR3 sequences, with around a sixth as singletons. About this clonotype: Its specificity is unknown.

The sequenced sample consisted of PBMCs or a T cell subset sorted from them (not recorded which). The TCR was taken from a man younger than 35 who had mild COVID-19 (a few samples of this study predate the infection). Cell type and time point are not known. J is TRBJ2-3 and V is TRBV10-1; TRBD2 might be the D (6 bases). CDR3 protein: CASSRDLSPDTQYF. DNA for the CDR3: TGCGCCAGCAGTCGGGACTTATCACCAGATACGCAGTATTTT.